This TCR beta chain was retrieved from a study of blood T cell repertoires in COVID-19. Study-wide context: Acute and convalescent COVID-19 specimens originated in the United States, Italy and Spain. Nucleic acid was either cDNA or gDNA, and it came from T cells, B-cell-depleted T cells, or PBMCs.

V was cut by 5 bases and J by 4 bases, with 12 bases left in between. The CDR3 is made up of 15 amino acids. Germline V gene sequence: CDR1 SGHTA, CDR2 FQGTGA. Authors' analysis steps: Estimation of nucleated cell counts was performed using reference gene primer amplification. The protocol was immunoSEQ multiplex PCR, while the TCRdb copy is restricted to in-frame clones and leaves out a portion. V, J and clone size are taken as reported in that table, and D and trimming were inferred from the DNA itself. Of under 200,000 clones listed, around 86% are singletons. Sequenced input: peripheral blood. This TCR was recovered from a man in his 60s with acute or convalescent COVID-19. The V and J genes are TRBV7-3 and TRBJ2-6; TRBD1 is a possible D gene (5 bases). The CDR3 DNA is TGTGCCAGCAGCCGATCAGGGTACGGGGCCAACGTCCTGACTTTC. Protein sequence: CASSRSGYGANVLTF.